The T cell receptor (beta chain) under discussion was sequenced for a study of spatial heterogeneity in lung cancer. Whole-study results and caveats: In tumors, expanded intratumoral alpha and beta TCR counts tracked mutation counts.

In TCRdb, the 5' RACE reads were re-called with MiXCR into one record per CDR3 protein. The sample yields roughly 10,000 distinct CDR3 sequences, about 12% seen once. Time point meaning: sample taken at primary tumor resection. This clonotype is judged medium-sized. Its cognate antigen is unknown. This sample comprised lung tumor tissue, obtained at surgery. This clonotype was obtained from a male donor with early-stage non-small cell lung cancer.

As DNA, the CDR3 is TGCAGTGCTAGTAAGGTTGGCGGGAGAACGTACAATGAGCAGTTCTTC. Amino acids: CSASKVGGRTYNEQFF. The chain joins TRBV20-1 to TRBJ2-1, with 7 bases fitting TRBD2. The CDR3 runs 16 residues. The V gene's germline CDR1 is DFQATT and CDR2 SNEGSKA (reference sequence). V trimming: 3 bases; J trimming: 4 bases; junction bases outside the gene matches: 12.